These T cell receptor beta chains were read from a single sample in a study of T cell changes during pregnancy in multiple sclerosis. Repertoires were generated with immunoSEQ multiplex PCR, while TCRdb's copy carries only in-frame clones and drops some. The profile shows around 88,000 clones, about 92% of them singletons. Here the sequenced sample was peripheral blood, taken after pregnancy. The source is a female donor in good health, enrolled as a control in a pregnancy study. CDR3s include the opening cysteine and the closing phenylalanine or tryptophan. Fields, in order: D gene, J gene, V gene, clone size, CDR3 DNA, CDR3 protein. D genes are given only for firm matches. For some rows the clone size is stated as once, few or many, or as a class when expanded; others skip it.

d_call: NA
j_call: TRBJ1-5
v_call: TRBV5-5
clone_size: NA
cdr3_nt: TGTGCCAGCAGCTTGCAGGGAGGCGGCAATCAGCCCCAGCATTTT
cdr3_aa: CASSLQGGGNQPQHF

d_call: TRBD2
j_call: TRBJ2-2
v_call: TRBV28
clone_size: NA
cdr3_nt: TGTGCCAGCAGTTTAATGGCTAGCGGGAGGAACACCGGGGAGCTGTTTTTT
cdr3_aa: CASSLMASGRNTGELFF

d_call: TRBD1
j_call: TRBJ2-5
v_call: TRBV7-8
clone_size: NA
cdr3_nt: TGTGCCAGCAGTTCGGACAGGGCTAAGACCCAGTACTTC
cdr3_aa: CASSSDRAKTQYF

d_call: NA
j_call: TRBJ2-2
v_call: TRBV6-1
clone_size: once
cdr3_nt: TGTGCCAGCAGTGCCCCCCTAGATTCCGCCGGGGAGCTGTTTTTT
cdr3_aa: CASSAPLDSAGELFF

d_call: TRBD1
j_call: TRBJ1-4
v_call: TRBV7-9
clone_size: NA
cdr3_nt: TGTGCCAGCAGCTTGACGACAGGGGTGGGAAATGAAAAACTGTTTTTT
cdr3_aa: CASSLTTGVGNEKLFF

d_call: TRBD1
j_call: TRBJ1-1
v_call: TRBV2
clone_size: NA
cdr3_nt: TGTGCCAGCACCAGGGACAGGGTGGACACTGAAGCTTTCTTT
cdr3_aa: CASTRDRVDTEAFF

d_call: TRBD2
j_call: TRBJ2-1
v_call: TRBV7-2
clone_size: once
cdr3_nt: TGTGCCAGCAGCTTAGTAGGGACTAGCAATGAGCAGTTCTTC
cdr3_aa: CASSLVGTSNEQFF

d_call: TRBD2
j_call: TRBJ2-7
v_call: TRBV27
clone_size: NA
cdr3_nt: TGTGCCAGCAGTACCTTAGCGGGAGGGCCCCACGAGCAGTACTTC
cdr3_aa: CASSTLAGGPHEQYF

d_call: NA
j_call: TRBJ2-1
v_call: TRBV4-1
clone_size: NA
cdr3_nt: TGCGCCAGCAGCCAATCCCGCTCCTACAATGAGCAGTTCTTC
cdr3_aa: CASSQSRSYNEQFF

d_call: TRBD1
j_call: TRBJ2-7
v_call: TRBV30
clone_size: NA
cdr3_nt: TGTGCCTGGAGAGGACAGGGGATAGGCGAGCAGTACTTC
cdr3_aa: CAWRGQGIGEQYF

d_call: TRBD1
j_call: TRBJ1-2
v_call: TRBV5-1
clone_size: NA
cdr3_nt: TGCGCCAGCAGCTCGGGACAGGCGGCCCTTAGTTCGGGCTACACCTTC
cdr3_aa: CASSSGQAALSSGYTF

d_call: NA
j_call: TRBJ1-2
v_call: TRBV7-2
clone_size: NA
cdr3_nt: TGTGCCAGCAGTAGGGTGGGGGGGGATGGCTACACCTTC
cdr3_aa: CASSRVGGDGYTF

d_call: NA
j_call: TRBJ1-2
v_call: TRBV10-3
clone_size: NA
cdr3_nt: TGTGCCATCAGTGAGTCAGTGGGGGGACTTAACTATGGCTACACCTTC
cdr3_aa: CAISESVGGLNYGYTF

d_call: NA
j_call: TRBJ1-6
v_call: TRBV19
clone_size: NA
cdr3_nt: TGTGCCAGTGGATCGGGGAATTCACCCCTCCACTTT
cdr3_aa: CASGSGNSPLHF

d_call: TRBD1
j_call: TRBJ2-7
v_call: TRBV11-1
clone_size: NA
cdr3_nt: TGTGCCAGCAGCCACGGACAGGGACCCTACGAGCAGTACTTC
cdr3_aa: CASSHGQGPYEQYF

d_call: NA
j_call: TRBJ2-1
v_call: TRBV28
clone_size: NA
cdr3_nt: TGTGCCAGCAGTTTACTTCTTCCAGCCGACACCTACAATGAGCAGTTCTTC
cdr3_aa: CASSLLLPADTYNEQFF

d_call: TRBD1
j_call: TRBJ2-3
v_call: TRBV7-8
clone_size: NA
cdr3_nt: TGTGCCAGCAGCACCCAGGGGGCAGATACGCAGTATTTT
cdr3_aa: CASSTQGADTQYF

d_call: TRBD1
j_call: TRBJ1-1
v_call: TRBV6-1
clone_size: few
cdr3_nt: TGTGCCAGCAGTGAATCGGCCGGACAGGGGAACACTGAAGCTTTCTTT
cdr3_aa: CASSESAGQGNTEAFF

d_call: NA
j_call: TRBJ1-3
v_call: TRBV30
clone_size: NA
cdr3_nt: TGTGCCTGGAGTGTAGGAGGGGCCTCTGGAAACACCATATATTTT
cdr3_aa: CAWSVGGASGNTIYF